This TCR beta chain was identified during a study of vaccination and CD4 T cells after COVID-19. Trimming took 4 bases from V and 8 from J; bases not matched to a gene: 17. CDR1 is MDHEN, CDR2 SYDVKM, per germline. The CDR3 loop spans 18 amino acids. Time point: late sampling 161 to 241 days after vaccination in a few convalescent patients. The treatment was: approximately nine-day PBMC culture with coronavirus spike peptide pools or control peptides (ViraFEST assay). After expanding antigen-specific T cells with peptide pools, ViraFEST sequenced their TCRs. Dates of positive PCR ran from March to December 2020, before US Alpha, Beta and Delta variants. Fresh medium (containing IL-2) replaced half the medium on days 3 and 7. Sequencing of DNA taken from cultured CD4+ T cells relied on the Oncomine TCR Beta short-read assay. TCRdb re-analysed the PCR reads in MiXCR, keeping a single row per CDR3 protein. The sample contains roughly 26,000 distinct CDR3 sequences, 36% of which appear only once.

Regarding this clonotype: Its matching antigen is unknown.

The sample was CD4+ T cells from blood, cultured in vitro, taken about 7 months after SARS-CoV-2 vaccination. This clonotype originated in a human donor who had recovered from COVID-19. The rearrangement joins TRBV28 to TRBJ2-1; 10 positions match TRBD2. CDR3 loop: CASSYRGLALLLGDEQFF. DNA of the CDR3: TGTGCCAGCAGTTACCGGGGACTAGCGCTTCTTCTGGGCGATGAGCAGTTCTTC.